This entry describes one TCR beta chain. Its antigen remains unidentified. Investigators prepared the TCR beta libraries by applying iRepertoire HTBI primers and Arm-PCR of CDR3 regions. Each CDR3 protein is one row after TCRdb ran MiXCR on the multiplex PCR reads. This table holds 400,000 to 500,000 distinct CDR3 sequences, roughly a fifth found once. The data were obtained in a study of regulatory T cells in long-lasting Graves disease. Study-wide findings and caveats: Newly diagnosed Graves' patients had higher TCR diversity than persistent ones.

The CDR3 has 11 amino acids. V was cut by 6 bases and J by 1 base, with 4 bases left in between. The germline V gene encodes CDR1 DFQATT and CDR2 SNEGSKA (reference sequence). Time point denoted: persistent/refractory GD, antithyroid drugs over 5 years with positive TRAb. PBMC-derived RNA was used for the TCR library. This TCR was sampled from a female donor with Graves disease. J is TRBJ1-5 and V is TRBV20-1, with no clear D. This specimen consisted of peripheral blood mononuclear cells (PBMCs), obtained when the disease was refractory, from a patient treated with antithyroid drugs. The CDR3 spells CSAKSNQPQHF. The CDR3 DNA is TGCAGTGCCAAAAGCAATCAGCCCCAGCATTTT.